Below, 9 T cell receptor beta chains from the same sample are listed, as sequenced in a study of CD8 T cells in Susac syndrome. 0.5 to 1 ug RNA was reverse transcribed with random hexamers. Each CDR3 protein gets one entry after TCRdb re-called the immunoSEQ multiplex PCR reads with MiXCR. The data show about 130,000 distinct CDR3 sequences, about 94% seen once. The source material was CD4+ T cells from PBMCs. The source is a human donor in good health.

In this sample, this clonotype turned up once. The chain links TRBV6-4 to TRBJ2-1; D not resolved. CDR1 is MRHNA, CDR2 SNTAGT, per germline. Deletions cut 6 bases from V and 0 bases from J, with 12 bases between. CDR3 size: 15 residues. CDR3 nucleotides: TGTGCCAGCAGGAAGACCGCCAGCTCCTACAATGAGCAGTTCTTC. Translation gives CASRKTASSYNEQFF.

The chain carries TRBV7-4 and TRBJ1-1, with TRBD1 identical over 7 bases. Trimming took 7 bases from V and 2 from J; bases not matched to a gene: 7. In germline, CDR1 is SGHVT, CDR2 SQSDAQ. This CDR3 contains 14 residues. CDR3 nucleotides: TGTGCCAGCACATACAGGGGAGACAACACTGAAGCTTTCTTT. Translating gives CASTYRGDNTEAFF.

This rearrangement joins TRBV30 to TRBJ2-5; 10 nucleotides line up with TRBD1. There are 13 residues in the CDR3. The germline V gene has CDR1 GTSNPN and CDR2 SVGIG (reference sequence). V trimming: 2 bases; J trimming: 6 bases; junction bases outside the gene matches: 3. This CDR3 reads CAWSPGQGKTQYF. As DNA, the CDR3 is TGTGCCTGGAGTCCGGGACAGGGGAAGACCCAGTACTTC.

The chain joins TRBV9 to TRBJ1-1; 9 nucleotides align to TRBD1. CDR1 is SGDLS, CDR2 YYNGEE, per germline. The CDR3 length is 14 residues. J gave up 7 bases and V 3 bases, and 7 bases lay outside the gene matches. CDR3 nucleotide sequence: TGTGCCAGCAGCGCCCGACAGGGGGGATTTGAAGCTTTCTTT. This translates into CASSARQGGFEAFF.

The chain has TRBV20-1 and TRBJ2-7; unclear D gene. V shed 6 bases and J shed 3 bases, with 9 bases lying between them. CDR1 and CDR2 from the germline V gene are DFQATT and SNEGSKA (reference sequence). This CDR3 contains 11 residues. The CDR3 sequence: CSAPLYYEQYF. CDR3 DNA sequence: TGCAGTGCACCGCTCTACTACGAGCAGTACTTC.

The gene calls are TRBV19 and TRBJ2-3; no reliable D call. V gave up 1 base and J gave up 5 bases, with 13 bases separating them. This CDR3 is built from 15 residues. Germline V gene lookup returns CDR1 LNHDA and CDR2 SQIVND (reference sequence). CDR3 nucleotides: TGTGCCAGTAGTATAGCAGGTCCCCCGCAAGATACGCAGTATTTT. Amino acids: CASSIAGPPQDTQYF.

Turning to this clonotype: The junction and the germline gene differ at one end; a read error may be behind it. This rearrangement joins TRBV30 to TRBJ1-3; D may be TRBD1 (5 bases). This CDR3 spans 15 amino acids. Germline CDR1 GTSNPN, CDR2 SVGIG (reference sequence). CDR3 DNA sequence: TGTGCCTGGAGTAAGGGGCCGAGCTCTGAAAACACCATATATTTT. Translated, it gives CAWSKGPSSENTIYF.

V usage is TRBV7-2 and J usage is TRBJ2-1; tentatively, D is TRBD2 (5 bases). V lost 4 bases and J 3 bases, leaving 19 bases between the germline ends. This CDR3 has 17 amino acids. Looked up from germline, CDR1 is SGHTA and CDR2 is FQGNSA. CDR3 in DNA: TGTGCCAGCAGCTACCGGAGGCTATCACCGGTCTACAATGAGCAGTTCTTC. This gives the protein CASSYRRLSPVYNEQFF.

The rearrangement uses TRBV20-1 and TRBJ1-4, with TRBD1 matching 10 bases. Germline trimming cut 5 bases from V and 11 bases from J; bases unmatched to any gene: 8. Germline V lookup: CDR1 DFQATT, CDR2 SNEGSKA (reference sequence). The CDR3 runs 13 residues. The DNA for the CDR3 is TGCAGTGCTGGGAGACAGGGGGCGGGGAAACTGTTTTTT. Its protein product is CSAGRQGAGKLFF.